The clone carrying this T cell receptor beta chain appeared a few times. V lost 6 bases to trimming and J lost 4 bases; unmatched junction nucleotides: 7. Looked up from germline, CDR1 is LNHDA and CDR2 is SQIVND (reference sequence). The CDR3 runs 14 residues. This entry comes from a study of early T cells in non-severe SARS-CoV-2 infection. Looking at the study overall: Chains were not paired, and sequencing was done on bulk RNA from unsorted whole blood.

TCRdb called the 5' RACE reads again in MiXCR, with one record for every CDR3 protein. The table has 60,000 or so distinct CDR3 sequences, under 9% seen once; the top ten hold under 4.5%. The receptor was isolated from an adult who was a healthcare worker with PCR-confirmed SARS-CoV-2 infection or an uninfected control (not recorded which). This sample comprised whole blood, obtained at baseline. This chain joins TRBV19 and TRBJ2-5; 8 nucleotides match TRBD2. The DNA of the CDR3 is TGTGCCAGTAGCTGGGGACTAGGCGGAGAGACCCAGTACTTC. It codes for CASSWGLGGETQYF.